The entry below gives a single T cell receptor beta chain sequence along with its context. The target of this receptor is not known. It has no much larger one-base neighbor in the sample; base qualities were not kept. Separate from the roughly 650-subject first cohort, the validation cohort of 120 subjects was the group to which the donors belonged. The entry originates in a study of cytomegalovirus exposure and HLA in healthy donors (dated by TCRdb to 2017 to 2019). Notes on the research overall: A later analysis indicated that the 120 or so validation repertoires were generated on the platform also employed for the 720 or so repertoires of the first cohort. The aim of the study was to test whether cataloging public T cell receptors could identify signatures of past pathogen exposure. Along with the 666-subject first cohort, a separate validation cohort of over a hundred different subjects was used. The study combined high-throughput TCR immunosequencing, statistical association of individual TCRs with disease status, and machine learning to predict cytomegalovirus infection status.

V is shortened by 4 bases, J by 14 bases, and the region joining them spans 21 bases. CDR1 and CDR2, looked up from the germline V gene, are SGHRS and YFSETQ. Including the terminal cysteine and phenylalanine, the CDR3 comprises 13 residues. Only the CDR3 region is kept as DNA, spanning 39 bases read in frame from base 1. Results the study describes overall, beyond this receptor: Most TCR sequences were observed very rarely across donors, whereas some public TCRs were present in many individuals. A later analysis lacked HLA typing for the validation cohort, so it scored co-occurrence in that cohort across all 120 repertoires. The study gave a list of under 200 TCR beta chains associated with cytomegalovirus. According to the authors, the approach could potentially be generalized to other disease states and immunological phenotypes. Of the cluster scores, about 94% were above 0 in a later analysis, which found that TCRs clustered in the first cohort also tended to co-occur in the 95 to 150 validation repertoires. In vitro tests confirmed that a few of the cytomegalovirus-associated TCR beta chains recognize cytomegalovirus antigens. Cytomegalovirus status was reported to be diagnosed by the classifier with high specificity and sensitivity in both the original and validation cohorts.

The receptor library was made with the immunoSEQ multiplex PCR assay. The study's own analysis went as follows. A statistical classification framework was built to diagnose cytomegalovirus status from the catalog of TCR beta chain sequences. The source is immuneACCESS, and TCRdb retained only in-frame sequences with V and J called. Part of the clones is not carried over; for the studies checked, unresolved V genes explain less than half of this, and the remainder is unexplained. From that table come the V and J calls and clone size; the DNA was used to work out D and trimming. For this sample the table gives about 160,000 clones, of which roughly nine tenths were detected only once. The ten largest clones take up roughly 6% of the sample.

Sequencing input: PBMCs. The sequence came from a woman aged 25 to 45 in good health and CMV-seronegative. Recombination linked TRBV5-1 to TRBJ1-2; D gene: possibly TRBD1, on 6 matching bases. The nucleotide sequence is TGCGCCAGCAGCCGGGGTGCAGGGGACCGCCGGACCTTC. Its translation reads: CASSRGAGDRRTF.